The clone carrying this TCR beta chain is classed as medium-sized. No antigen is known for it. Per the germline V gene, CDR1 is LNHDA and CDR2 is SQIVND (reference sequence). This CDR3 is built from 14 residues. Unmatched junction bases numbered 4, after V lost 9 bases and J lost 1 base. This entry belongs to a study of cytomegalovirus exposure and HLA in healthy donors. Study conclusions and caveats: Segments of the TCR beta V type were, in most cases, productive about 87% or about 30% of the time in an earlier analysis. Reported findings show TCR beta sequences accurately forecast HLA-A and HLA-B alleles in most subjects. Rare TCR sequences predominated, though certain public TCRs were found in many donors.

Use of 60 Vbeta and 13 Jbeta primers characterized the PCR. The repertoire was sequenced with immunoSEQ multiplex PCR; TCRdb's copy has only in-frame clones and lacks some. The data show tens of thousands of clones, less than 90% seen once. V is TRBV19 and J is TRBJ2-2; 8 bases align to TRBD2. The material sequenced was PBMCs. The clonotype originates from a female donor in good health and CMV-seronegative. The CDR3 coding sequence is TGTGCCAGCGTACTAGCGGTGAACACCGGGGAGCTGTTTTTT. Translated, it gives CASVLAVNTGELFF. The full variable domain, in which reference TRBV19 and TRBJ2-2 provide the parts outside the CDR3, is DGGITQSPKYLFRKEGQNVTLSCEQNLNHDAMYWYRQDPGQGLRLIYYSQIVNDFQKGDIAEGYSVSREKKESFPLTVTSAQKNPTAFYLCASVLAVNTGELFFGEGSRLTVL.